This record covers a single T cell receptor beta chain. Antigen unknown. CD8 cells classed as naive were CD45RO-negative and positively selected for CCR7, excluding terminally differentiated effector memory CD45RA+ cells. This CDR3 contains 15 residues. The ends lost 4 bases at V and 1 base at J; junction bases unmatched: 3. The V gene's germline CDR1 is SGHVS and CDR2 FQNEAQ. The source of the sample is a study of shared clonotypes between healthy human individuals. The study, taken as a whole, reports: Against clonotypes common to all four donors, non-shared ones had lower generation probabilities.

The table came from immunoSEQ multiplex PCR; TCRdb's copy has only in-frame clones and leaves some out. The profile shows some 2,100,000 clones, approximately 94% of them singletons. This chain links TRBV7-8 with TRBJ1-1, with 10 positions matching TRBD1. The sequence was collected from a man between 18 and 29 years old in good health. Some clones in this sample may be carry-over from other donors' samples. The sequencing input was naive CD8+ T cells from PBMCs. CDR3 region: CASSSRTGGNTEAFF. Written as DNA, the CDR3 is TGTGCCAGCAGCTCAAGGACAGGGGGGAACACTGAAGCTTTCTTT.